In this sample, the clone carrying this TCR beta chain turned up a few times. These data belong to a study of blood T cell repertoires in COVID-19. Looking at the study overall: Italy, Spain and the United States were the sources of the convalescent and acute COVID-19 samples.

As processed by the authors: It was from reference gene primer amplification that nucleated cell counts were estimated. Sequenced by immunoSEQ multiplex PCR; TCRdb stores in-frame clones only, minus some. Clonal size and the V and J genes are those of that table, whereas D and trimming came from the DNA. The sample includes some 250,000 clones, 70% to 90% of them seen just once. The sequenced material came from peripheral blood. This clonotype originated in a woman aged 25 to 39 with COVID-19, enrolled during active disease.

The CDR3 here is CASSPGTSGGLDTQYF. As DNA, the CDR3 is TGTGCCAGCAGCCCCGGGACTAGCGGGGGGTTAGATACGCAGTATTTT. The chain uses TRBV5-8 and TRBJ2-3; 15 bases are shared with TRBD2. The V gene's germline CDR1 is SGHTS and CDR2 YDEGEE. The J segment lost 5 bases and the V segment lost 4 bases, leaving 5 bases of the junction unmatched. This CDR3 contains 16 residues.